This T cell receptor (beta chain) was profiled in a study of blood T cell repertoires in COVID-19. Study as a whole: There were acute and convalescent COVID-19 samples, and they came from the United States, Italy and Spain. T cells, B-cell-depleted T cells, or PBMCs supplied cDNA or gDNA.

The CDR3 loop spans 14 amino acids. TCRdb's copy holds only in-frame clones and misses some; the assay was immunoSEQ multiplex PCR. Of some 150,000 clones in the sample, 65% to 90% are singletons; the top ten hold roughly 9.1%. The rearrangement uses TRBV21-1 and TRBJ1-5. TRBV21-1 is classified as a pseudogene. The sequence was obtained from an older woman with active or convalescent COVID-19. What was sequenced was peripheral blood. The DNA for the CDR3 is TGTGCCAGCAGCGCATCGGGTCTAAATCAGCCCCAGCATTTT. This encodes CASSASGLNQPQHF.